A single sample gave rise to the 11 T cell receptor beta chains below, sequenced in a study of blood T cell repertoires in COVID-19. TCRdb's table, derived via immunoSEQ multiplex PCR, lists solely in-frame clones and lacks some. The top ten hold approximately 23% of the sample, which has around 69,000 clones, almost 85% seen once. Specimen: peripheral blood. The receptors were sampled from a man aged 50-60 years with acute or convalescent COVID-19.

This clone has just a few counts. This CDR3 reads CASSSSVTSGDIAYNEQFF. CDR3 DNA sequence: TGTGCCAGCAGCTCATCGGTCACTAGCGGGGATATAGCCTACAATGAGCAGTTCTTC. The chain employs TRBV11-2 and TRBJ2-1; 10 bases fit TRBD2. V lost 4 bases, J lost 2 bases, and 14 bases stayed unmatched. There are 19 residues in the CDR3. The germline CDR1 and CDR2 sequences are SGHAT and FQNNGV.

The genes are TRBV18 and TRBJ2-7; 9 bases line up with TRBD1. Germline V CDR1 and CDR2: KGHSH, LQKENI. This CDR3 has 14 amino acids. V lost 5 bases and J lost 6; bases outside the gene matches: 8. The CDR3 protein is CASSTGGLQGEQYV. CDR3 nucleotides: TGTGCCAGCTCAACAGGGGGCCTTCAGGGCGAGCAGTACGTC.

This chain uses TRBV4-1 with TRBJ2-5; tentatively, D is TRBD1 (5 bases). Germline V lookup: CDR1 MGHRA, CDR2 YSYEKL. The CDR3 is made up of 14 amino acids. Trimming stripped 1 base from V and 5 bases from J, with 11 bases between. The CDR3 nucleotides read TGCGCCAGCAGCCAAGCGGCAGGGTCGGAGACCCAGTACTTC. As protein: CASSQAAGSETQYF.

CDR3 region: CASSRTGGINEKLFF. The CDR3 DNA follows: TGTGCCAGCAGCCGGACAGGGGGAATAAATGAAAAACTGTTTTTT. The chain is built from TRBV5-4 and TRBJ1-4; 10 bases map to TRBD1. CDR1 and CDR2 (germline): SGHNT, YYREEE (reference sequence). The CDR3 extends over 15 amino acids. V lost 4 bases and J lost 5; bases outside the gene matches: 5.

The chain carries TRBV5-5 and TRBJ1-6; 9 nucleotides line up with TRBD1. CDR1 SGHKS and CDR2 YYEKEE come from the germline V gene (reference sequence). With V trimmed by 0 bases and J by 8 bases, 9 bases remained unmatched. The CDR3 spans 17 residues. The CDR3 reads CASSLGPGQGGYSPLHF. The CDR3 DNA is TGTGCCAGCAGCTTGGGACCGGGACAGGGAGGTTATTCACCCCTCCACTTT.

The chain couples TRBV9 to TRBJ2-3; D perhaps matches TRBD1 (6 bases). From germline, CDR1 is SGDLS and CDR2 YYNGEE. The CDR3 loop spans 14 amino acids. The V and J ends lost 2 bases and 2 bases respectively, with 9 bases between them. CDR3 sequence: CASSVWDTTDTQYF. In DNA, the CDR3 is TGTGCCAGCAGCGTGTGGGACACCACAGATACGCAGTATTTT.

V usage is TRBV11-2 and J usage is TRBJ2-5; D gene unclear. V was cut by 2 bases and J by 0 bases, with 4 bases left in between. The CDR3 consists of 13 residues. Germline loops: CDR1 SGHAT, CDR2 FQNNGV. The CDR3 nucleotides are TGTGCCAGCAGCTTACCGTACCAAGAGACCCAGTACTTC. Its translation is CASSLPYQETQYF.

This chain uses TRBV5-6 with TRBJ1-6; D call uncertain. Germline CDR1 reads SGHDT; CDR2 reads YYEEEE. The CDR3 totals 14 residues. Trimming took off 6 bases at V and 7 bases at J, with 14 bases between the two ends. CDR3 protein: CASNLLPGNSPLHF. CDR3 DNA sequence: TGTGCCAGCAATCTACTTCCGGGGAATTCACCCCTCCACTTT.

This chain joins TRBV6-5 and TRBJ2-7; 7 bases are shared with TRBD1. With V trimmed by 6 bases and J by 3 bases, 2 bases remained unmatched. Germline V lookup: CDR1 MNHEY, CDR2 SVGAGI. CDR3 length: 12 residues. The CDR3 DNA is TGTGCCAGCAGACAGGGGATCTACGAGCAGTACGTC. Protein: CASRQGIYEQYV.

CDR3 nucleotides: TGTGCCAGCAGCCAAGACTTGGGCCGGGAGACCCAGTACTTC. Amino acids: CASSQDLGRETQYF. The J gene is TRBJ2-5, the V gene TRBV3-1 (or the pseudogene TRBV3-2); D remains unclear. The CDR3 runs 14 residues. Trimming shortened V by 0 bases and J by 5 bases, and 10 bases separated the two germline ends. The V gene's germline CDR1 is LGHDT and CDR2 YNNKEL (reference sequence).

The CDR3 region is CASSPGQGNGYTF. As DNA, the CDR3 is TGTGCCAGCAGCCCGGGACAGGGAAACGGCTACACCTTC. V and J are TRBV7-2 and TRBJ1-2; 9 bases are a match to TRBD1. The V segment lost 5 bases and the J segment 8 bases; nucleotides outside the gene matches: 6. The CDR3 covers 13 residues. Germline CDR1 SGHTA, CDR2 FQGNSA.